This record concerns one TCR beta chain sequence. These data come from a study of cytomegalovirus exposure and HLA in healthy donors. PCR employed 60 Vbeta and 13 Jbeta primers. The data were produced by immunoSEQ multiplex PCR, yet TCRdb's version contains in-frame clones alone and is incomplete. Among 210,000 or so clones, about 75% were seen once, and the ten largest hold about 1.8%. This CDR3 has 15 residues. Germline CDR1 and CDR2: SGHNT and YYREEE (reference sequence). The J segment lost 9 bases and the V segment lost 0 bases, leaving 9 bases of the junction unmatched. The sequenced sample was PBMCs. The gene calls are TRBV5-4 and TRBJ2-1; 7 nucleotides line up with TRBD2. This TCR derives from a man between 18 and 35 years old in good health and CMV-seronegative. The CDR3 loop is CASSLEGGSIVEQFF. The CDR3 nucleotides read TGTGCCAGCAGCTTGGAAGGCGGGAGCATTGTTGAGCAGTTCTTC. Supplemented by reference TRBV5-4 and TRBJ2-1, the full variable domain reads ETGVTQSPTHLIKTRGQQVTLRCSSQSGHNTVSWYQQALGQGPQFIFQYYREEENGRGNFPPRFSGLQFPNYSSELNVNALELDDSALYLCASSLEGGSIVEQFFGPGTRLTVL.